Listed below are T cell receptor beta chains from one sample, sequenced in a study of T cell changes during pregnancy in multiple sclerosis. Generated by immunoSEQ multiplex PCR, the TCRdb table keeps only in-frame clones and is missing some. Seen here are approximately 87,000 clones, around nine tenths observed once, and the top ten hold roughly 0.44%. Sequencing used CD4+ T cells from peripheral blood mononuclear cells, obtained in the second trimester of pregnancy. The source of these receptors is a female donor with multiple sclerosis, enrolled in a pregnancy study. Each CDR3 is given with its conserved first and last residue.

J gene: TRBJ2-5; V gene: TRBV7-3; CDR3 protein: CASSFDRGETQYF
J gene: TRBJ2-1; V gene: TRBV6-5; CDR3 protein: CARRGDEQFF
J gene: TRBJ2-7; V gene: TRBV4-1; CDR3 protein: CASSHQPGQGLYEQYF
J gene: TRBJ1-6; V gene: TRBV6-5; CDR3 protein: CACGQGGNSPLHF
J gene: TRBJ1-1; V gene: TRBV15; CDR3 protein: CATSREYRVNTEAFF
J gene: TRBJ1-1; V gene: TRBV29-1; CDR3 protein: CSVEGRLLGTEAFF
J gene: TRBJ2-2; V gene: TRBV29-1; CDR3 protein: CSGKTSGGPGELFF
J gene: TRBJ2-7; V gene: TRBV19; CDR3 protein: CASTINLWSYEQYF
J gene: TRBJ1-1; V gene: TRBV18; CDR3 protein: CASSPLPTGTPNTEAFF
J gene: TRBJ1-3; V gene: TRBV5-1; CDR3 protein: CASSLTGTGNTIYF
J gene: TRBJ2-5; V gene: TRBV5-5; CDR3 protein: CASSVQGRETQYF
J gene: TRBJ1-2; V gene: TRBV5-6; CDR3 protein: CASSSGTEVYGYTF
J gene: TRBJ1-1; V gene: TRBV30; CDR3 protein: CAKDRGFGTEAFF
J gene: TRBJ2-1; V gene: TRBV7-6; CDR3 protein: CASSPGQGRQIEQFF
J gene: TRBJ2-7; V gene: TRBV11-1; CDR3 protein: CASSQPTGGTISYEQYF
J gene: TRBJ2-3; V gene: TRBV5-1; CDR3 protein: CASSLVVGVADTQYF
J gene: TRBJ2-5; V gene: TRBV30; CDR3 protein: CAWRKQGAGTQYF
J gene: TRBJ1-2; V gene: TRBV28; CDR3 protein: CASSWDYRGPTYGYTF
J gene: TRBJ1-2; V gene: TRBV5-1; CDR3 protein: CASSDGYGYTF
J gene: TRBJ1-6; V gene: TRBV6-6; CDR3 protein: CASRGTPGQGNSPLHF
J gene: TRBJ1-1; V gene: TRBV19; CDR3 protein: CASSRQGARNTEAFF
J gene: TRBJ2-5; V gene: TRBV7-7; CDR3 protein: CASSFARGETQYF
J gene: TRBJ1-2; V gene: TRBV21-1; CDR3 protein: CASSERRIYGYTF
J gene: TRBJ2-2; V gene: TRBV9; CDR3 protein: CASSPRGGLTTGELFF
J gene: TRBJ2-2; V gene: TRBV15; CDR3 protein: CATSRDRMNTGELFF
J gene: TRBJ1-5; V gene: TRBV30; CDR3 protein: CAWSLDRGGQPQHF
J gene: TRBJ2-1; V gene: TRBV4-2; CDR3 protein: CASSLTSGSRNEQFF
J gene: TRBJ1-3; V gene: TRBV7-2; CDR3 protein: CASSRPGQGGDNSGNTIYF
J gene: TRBJ2-7; V gene: TRBV4-1; CDR3 protein: CASSQNQGTYEQYF
J gene: TRBJ1-6; V gene: TRBV27; CDR3 protein: CASSPRTGQGSPLHF
J gene: TRBJ2-1; V gene: TRBV7-6; CDR3 protein: CASSSRPDRGSYNEQFF
J gene: TRBJ2-4; V gene: TRBV27; CDR3 protein: CASSRGTGGALLAKNIQYF
J gene: TRBJ2-5; V gene: TRBV11-2; CDR3 protein: CASSLSLGTEETQYF